This record covers a single T cell receptor beta chain. PBMCs yielded sorted CD4+ and CD8+ T cells. This record belongs to a study of CD8+ T cells in alopecia areata. Study overall: Patients in the study were on tofacitinib for 6 to 18 months, then off it for 6 months.

CDR1 LGHNA and CDR2 YSLEER come from the germline V gene. V lost 0 bases, J lost 5 bases, and 7 bases lay in between. This CDR3 has 13 residues. Isolated RNA was reverse transcribed into cDNA used as the sequencing template. This table comes from immunoSEQ multiplex PCR, and its TCRdb copy is limited to in-frame clones, with some not included. This table holds 140,000 to 150,000 clones, around 49% found once. The rearrangement links TRBV4-3 to TRBJ2-5; the D is unclear. The sequence derives from a human donor with alopecia areata. Sample: CD4+ T cells sorted from blood, taken at week 0. The CDR3 region has the DNA TGCGCCAGCAGCCAAGAGGAGTGGGAGACCCAGTACTTC. Protein: CASSQEEWETQYF.